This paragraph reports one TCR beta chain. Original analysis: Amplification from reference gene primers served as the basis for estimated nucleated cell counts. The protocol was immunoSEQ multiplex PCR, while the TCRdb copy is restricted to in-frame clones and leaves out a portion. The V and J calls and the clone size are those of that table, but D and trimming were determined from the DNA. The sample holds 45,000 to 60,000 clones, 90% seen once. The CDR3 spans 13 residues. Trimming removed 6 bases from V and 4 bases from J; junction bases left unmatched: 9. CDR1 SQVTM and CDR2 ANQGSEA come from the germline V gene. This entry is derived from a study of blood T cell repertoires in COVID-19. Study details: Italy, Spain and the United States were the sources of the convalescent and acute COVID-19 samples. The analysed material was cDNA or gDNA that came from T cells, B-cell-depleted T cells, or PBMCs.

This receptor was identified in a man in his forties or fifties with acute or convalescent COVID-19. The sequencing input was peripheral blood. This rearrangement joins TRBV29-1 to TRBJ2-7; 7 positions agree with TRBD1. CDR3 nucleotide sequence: TGCAGCGTGTGGGAGACAGGGCTATACGAGCAGTACTTC. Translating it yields CSVWETGLYEQYF.